This T cell receptor beta chain was found in a study of sequential checkpoint blockade in melanoma (dated by TCRdb to about 2019). About the full investigation: Patients were randomized 1:1 to first-line nivolumab followed by ipilimumab (arm A) or ipilimumab followed by nivolumab (arm B). Maintenance nivolumab was given following each of the two trial sequences. General study outcomes and caveats: The response-prediction model combining TCR metrics and mutation burden needs validation in larger, independent patient cohorts.

V was cut back by 0 bases and J by 4 bases, leaving a gap of 12 bases between them. Taken from cysteine to phenylalanine, the CDR3 has 15 residues. CDR3 DNA is the only sequence kept; it has 45 bases, read in frame from the first base. Via the germline V gene, CDR1 is MGHRA and CDR2 YSYEKL. Read against the paper, the sample's treatment or condition label means: randomized to nivolumab then ipilimumab (arm A) or the reverse (arm B). None of the patients in the trial had previously been given DNA-damaging chemotherapy. On a FACS Aria II flow cytometer, live CD3+CD8+ cells that were negative for CD19 and CD56 were sorted from thawed PBMCs. Samples came from patients with melanoma in CheckMate 064, a randomized, open-label phase II trial of sequential checkpoint blockade. Leukapheresis was used to collect peripheral blood mononuclear cells, which were then purified with Ficoll-Paque and frozen in human serum with about 10% DMSO. Immediately after sorting, the purity of sorted blood CD3+CD8+ cells was verified to be >95%, after which DNA was extracted.

For this clone: It lacks a known antigen. No qualities accompany the bases; no much larger clone lies one base away.

The immunoSEQ Assay was used to immunosequence TCRbeta CDR3 regions from genomic DNA. Before high-throughput sequencing, genomic DNA was amplified using bias-controlled multiplex PCR. The source study handled its data this way. To quantify the absolute abundance of each unique TCRbeta CDR3 region, the sequences were collapsed and filtered. Clonality, defined as 1 minus Pielou's evenness, was calculated using only productive rearrangements. A previously published method was used to identify clones whose frequencies were significantly greater in on-treatment samples than in baseline samples. TCRdb obtained this table from immuneACCESS and retained in-frame rearrangements with V and J assigned. These tables miss some clones; where compared with another copy, unresolved V genes account for less than half of the shortfall, and the remainder is unexplained. The V and J calls and clone size come from that table; D and trimming were worked out from the DNA. The table for this sample lists 15,000 to 25,000 clones; approximately 80% of them were counted only once. The ten largest clones add up to around 52% of the sample.

Recombination linked TRBV4-1 to TRBJ1-1; no D gene call is confident. This TCR derives from a human donor with melanoma. The specimen was CD8+ T cells sorted from blood (inferred from file names), collected from a patient given nivolumab and ipilimumab in sequence. The DNA sequence is TGCGCCAGCAGCCAAGATCGGGGAGGCGGCACTGAAGCTTTCTTT. Translation gives CASSQDRGGGTEAFF.